This entry is about one T cell receptor (beta chain). Sequencing of TCR beta was undertaken in CD8+ and CD4+ T cells derived from blood. The source of the sample is a study of CD8 T cells in Susac syndrome. The CDR3 is made up of 12 amino acids. The ends lost 5 bases at V and 7 bases at J; junction bases unmatched: 5. Germline CDR1 reads SQVTM; CDR2 reads ANQGSEA. The RNA, roughly 0.45 to 1 ug, was put through reverse transcription using random hexamers. Multiplex PCR with immunoSEQ amplified the TCR beta CDR3 across 54 Vbeta and 13 Jbeta. TCRdb passed the immunoSEQ multiplex PCR reads through MiXCR, listing each CDR3 protein once. The sample shows around 79,000 distinct CDR3 sequences, 94% of them seen only once.

The clonotype comes from a human donor with Susac syndrome. V usage is TRBV29-1 and J usage is TRBJ1-2, with 9 bases that match TRBD1. The sample taken for sequencing was CD8+ T cells from PBMCs. This chain's CDR3 is CSVYRGPSGYTF. The CDR3 DNA follows: TGCAGCGTTTACAGGGGGCCTAGTGGCTACACCTTC.